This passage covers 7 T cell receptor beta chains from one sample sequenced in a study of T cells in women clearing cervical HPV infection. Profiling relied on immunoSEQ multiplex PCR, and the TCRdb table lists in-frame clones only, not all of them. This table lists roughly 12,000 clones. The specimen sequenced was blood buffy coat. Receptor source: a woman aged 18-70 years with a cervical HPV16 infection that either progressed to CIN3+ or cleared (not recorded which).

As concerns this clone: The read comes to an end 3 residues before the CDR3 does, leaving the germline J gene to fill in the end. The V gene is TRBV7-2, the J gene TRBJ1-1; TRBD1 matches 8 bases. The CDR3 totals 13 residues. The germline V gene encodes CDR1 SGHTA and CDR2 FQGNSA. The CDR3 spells CASSLDRAMGAFF. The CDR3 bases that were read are TGTGCCAGCAGCCTGGACAGGGCAATGGGA.

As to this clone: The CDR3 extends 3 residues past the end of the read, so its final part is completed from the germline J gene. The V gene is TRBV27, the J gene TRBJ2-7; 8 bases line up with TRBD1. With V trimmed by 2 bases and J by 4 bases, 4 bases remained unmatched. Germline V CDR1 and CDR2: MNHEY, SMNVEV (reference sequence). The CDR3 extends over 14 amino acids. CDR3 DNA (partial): TGTGCCAGCAGTTTAGGACAGGGACTTTACGAG. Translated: CASSLGQGLYE. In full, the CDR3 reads CASSLGQGLYEQYF.

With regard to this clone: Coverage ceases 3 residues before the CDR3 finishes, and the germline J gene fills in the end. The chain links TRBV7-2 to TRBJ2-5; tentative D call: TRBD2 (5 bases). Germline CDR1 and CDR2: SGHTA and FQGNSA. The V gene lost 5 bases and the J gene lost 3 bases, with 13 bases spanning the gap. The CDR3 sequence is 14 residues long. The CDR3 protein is CASSPRTGKETQYF. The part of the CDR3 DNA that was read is TGTGCCAGCAGCCCACGGACTGGTAAAGAGACC.

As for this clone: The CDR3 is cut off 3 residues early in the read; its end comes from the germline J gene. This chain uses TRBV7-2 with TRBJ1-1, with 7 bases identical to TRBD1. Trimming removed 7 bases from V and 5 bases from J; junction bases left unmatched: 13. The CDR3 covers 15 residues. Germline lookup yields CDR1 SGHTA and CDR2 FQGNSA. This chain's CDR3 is CASIRAVTGLTEAFF. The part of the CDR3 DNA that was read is TGTGCCAGCATCCGTGCCGTGACAGGGCTAACTGAA.

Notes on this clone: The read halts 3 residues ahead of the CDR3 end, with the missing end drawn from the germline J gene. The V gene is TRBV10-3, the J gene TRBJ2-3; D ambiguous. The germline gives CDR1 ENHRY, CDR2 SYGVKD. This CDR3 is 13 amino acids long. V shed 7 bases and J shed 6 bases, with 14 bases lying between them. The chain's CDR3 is CAITTQPGDTQYF. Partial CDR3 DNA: TGTGCCATCACGACTCAACCTGGGGATACG.

CDR3 DNA (partial): TGCAGCGTTCCAACGGGGTTCGGAGAAAAA. Translating it yields CSVPTGFGEK. The complete CDR3 protein is CSVPTGFGEKLFF. This chain connects TRBV29-1 to TRBJ1-4; no clear D. The CDR3 end is not reached by the read, which stops 3 residues before it; the germline J gene fills it in. Trimming took off 5 bases at V and 8 bases at J, with 15 bases between the two ends. The CDR3 has 13 amino acids. CDR1 and CDR2 (germline): SQVTM, ANQGSEA.

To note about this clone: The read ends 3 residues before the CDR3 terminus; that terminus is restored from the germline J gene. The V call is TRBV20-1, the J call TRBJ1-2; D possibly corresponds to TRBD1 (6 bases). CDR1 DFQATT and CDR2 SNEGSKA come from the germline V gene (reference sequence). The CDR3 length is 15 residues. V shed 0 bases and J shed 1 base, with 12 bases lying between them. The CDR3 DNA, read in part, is TGCAGTGCTAGAGACTCGACAGGACGTAACTATGGC. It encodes CSARDSTGRNYG. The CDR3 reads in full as CSARDSTGRNYGYTF.